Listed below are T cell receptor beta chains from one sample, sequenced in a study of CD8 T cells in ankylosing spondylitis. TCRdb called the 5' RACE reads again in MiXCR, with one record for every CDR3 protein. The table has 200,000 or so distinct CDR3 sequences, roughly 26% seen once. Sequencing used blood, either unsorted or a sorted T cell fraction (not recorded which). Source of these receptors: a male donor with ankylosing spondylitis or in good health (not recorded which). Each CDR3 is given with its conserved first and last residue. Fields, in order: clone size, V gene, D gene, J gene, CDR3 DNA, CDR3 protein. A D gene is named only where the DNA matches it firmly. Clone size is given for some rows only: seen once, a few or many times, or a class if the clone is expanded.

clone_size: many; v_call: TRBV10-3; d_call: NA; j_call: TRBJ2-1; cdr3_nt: TGTGCCTCCCAACTGCGGGATAGGGGGGAGCAGTTCTTC; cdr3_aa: CASQLRDRGEQFF
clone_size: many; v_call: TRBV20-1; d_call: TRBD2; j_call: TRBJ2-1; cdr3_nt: TGCAGTGCTAGGAGGACTAGCGGCTACAATGAGCAGTTCTTC; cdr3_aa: CSARRTSGYNEQFF
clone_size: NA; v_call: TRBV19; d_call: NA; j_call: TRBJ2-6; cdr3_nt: TGTGCCAGTAGTTCCAAGACTCCCTCTGGGGCCAACGTCCTGACTTTC; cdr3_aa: CASSSKTPSGANVLTF
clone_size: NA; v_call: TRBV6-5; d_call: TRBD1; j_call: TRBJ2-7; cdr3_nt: TGTGCCAGCAGTTACGCCGGACAGGGGAAATACGAGCAGTACTTC; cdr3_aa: CASSYAGQGKYEQYF
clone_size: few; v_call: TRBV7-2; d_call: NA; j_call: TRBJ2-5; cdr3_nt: TGTGCCAGCAGCTTAGGTTTGGACGGGAAGGGGGAGACCCAGTACTTC; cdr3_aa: CASSLGLDGKGETQYF
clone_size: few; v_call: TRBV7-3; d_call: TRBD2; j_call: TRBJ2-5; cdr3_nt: TGTGCCAGCAGCGAAAGCGGGAGGGATGAGACCCAGTACTTC; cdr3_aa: CASSESGRDETQYF
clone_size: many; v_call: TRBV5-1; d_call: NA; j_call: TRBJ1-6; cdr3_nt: TGCGCCAGCAGCCCAGGGACTCACCCTGGGCCCCTCCACTTT; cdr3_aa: CASSPGTHPGPLHF
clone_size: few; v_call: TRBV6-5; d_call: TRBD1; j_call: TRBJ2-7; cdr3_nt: TGTGCCAGCAGACTCGACAGGGCTTCCTACGAGCAGTACTTC; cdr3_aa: CASRLDRASYEQYF
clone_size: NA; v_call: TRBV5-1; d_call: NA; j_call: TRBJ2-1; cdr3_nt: TGCGCCAGCAGCTCGGAGCAGGGAGCTTCCTACAATGAGCAGTTCTTC; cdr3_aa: CASSSEQGASYNEQFF
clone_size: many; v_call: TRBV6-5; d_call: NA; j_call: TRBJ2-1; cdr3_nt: TGTGCCAGCAGTTACTCGAAGGGTTACAATGAGCAGTTCTTC; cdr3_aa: CASSYSKGYNEQFF
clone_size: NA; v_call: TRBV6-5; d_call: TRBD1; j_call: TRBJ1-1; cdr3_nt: TGTGCCAGCAGTTACCGGGACAGGGGGAACACTGAAGCTTTCTTT; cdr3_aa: CASSYRDRGNTEAFF
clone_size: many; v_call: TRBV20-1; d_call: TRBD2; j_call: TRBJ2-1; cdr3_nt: TGCAGTGCTCGTAGGACTAGCGGGAGTGGTGAGCAGTTCTTC; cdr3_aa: CSARRTSGSGEQFF
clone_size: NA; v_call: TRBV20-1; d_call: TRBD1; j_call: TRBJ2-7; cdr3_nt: TGCAGTGCTAGTTCGACAGGGACAACCTACGAGCAGTACTTC; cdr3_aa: CSASSTGTTYEQYF
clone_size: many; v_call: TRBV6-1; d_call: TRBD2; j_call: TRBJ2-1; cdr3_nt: TGTGCCAGCAGGTCTAGCGGGAGGGGATCATCCTACAATGAGCAGTTCTTC; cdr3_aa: CASRSSGRGSSYNEQFF
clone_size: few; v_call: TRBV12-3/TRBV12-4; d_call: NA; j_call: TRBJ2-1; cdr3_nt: TGTGCCAGCAGCCCCAAGGAGGACGTCCGCGAGCAGTTCTTC; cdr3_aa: CASSPKEDVREQFF
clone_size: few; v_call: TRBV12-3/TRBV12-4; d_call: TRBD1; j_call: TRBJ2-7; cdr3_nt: TGTGCCATCAGGACAGGGTTAAGCGAGCAGTACTTC; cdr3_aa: CAIRTGLSEQYF
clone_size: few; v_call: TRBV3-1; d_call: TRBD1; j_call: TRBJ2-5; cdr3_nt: TGTGCCAGCAGCCCCTACCCCAGGGGGCGCGAAGAGACCCAGTACTTC; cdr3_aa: CASSPYPRGREETQYF
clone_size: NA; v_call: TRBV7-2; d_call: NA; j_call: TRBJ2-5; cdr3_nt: TGTGCCAGCAGCTCGCCTCGGGGAGCAGGTCGGGAGACCCAGTACTTC; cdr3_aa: CASSSPRGAGRETQYF
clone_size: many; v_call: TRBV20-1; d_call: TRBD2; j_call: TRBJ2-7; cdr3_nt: TGCAGTGCTAGAGATCCGGCTAGCGGCCCTTACGAGCAGTACTTC; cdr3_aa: CSARDPASGPYEQYF
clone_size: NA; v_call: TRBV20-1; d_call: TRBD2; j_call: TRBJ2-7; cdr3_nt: TGCAGTGCTAGGGACCCCGGGAGGGCCCACGAGCAGTACTTC; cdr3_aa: CSARDPGRAHEQYF
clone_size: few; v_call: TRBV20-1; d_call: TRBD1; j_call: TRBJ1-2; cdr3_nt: TGCAGTGCTAGTAGGGCAGGGGGTAACTATGGCTACACCTTC; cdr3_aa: CSASRAGGNYGYTF
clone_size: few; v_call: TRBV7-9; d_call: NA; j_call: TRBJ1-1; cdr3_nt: TGTGCCAGCAGCTTAGGACCCGGTAACACTGAAGCTTTCTTT; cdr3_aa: CASSLGPGNTEAFF
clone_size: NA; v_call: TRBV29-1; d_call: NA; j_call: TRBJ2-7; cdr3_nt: TGCAGCGTTGAAGATCAGACCCGGCACGAGCAGTACTTC; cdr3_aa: CSVEDQTRHEQYF
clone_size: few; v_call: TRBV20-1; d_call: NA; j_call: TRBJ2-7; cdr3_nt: TGCAGTGCCCCTCCCGGACAGCTATCTTCCTACGAGCAGTACTTC; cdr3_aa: CSAPPGQLSSYEQYF
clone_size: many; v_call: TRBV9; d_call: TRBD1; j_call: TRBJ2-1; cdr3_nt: TGTGCCAGCAGCGTAGGGACAGGGGGCATTCACAATGAGCAGTTCTTC; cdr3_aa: CASSVGTGGIHNEQFF
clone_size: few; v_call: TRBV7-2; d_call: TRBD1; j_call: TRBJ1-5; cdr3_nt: TGTGCCAGCAGCGAAGGGACAGTGAAACAGCCCCAGCATTTT; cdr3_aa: CASSEGTVKQPQHF
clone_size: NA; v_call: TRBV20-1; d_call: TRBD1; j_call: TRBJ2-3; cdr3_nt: TGCAGTTTGATCCGGACAGGATTCGCAGATACGCAGTATTTT; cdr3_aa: CSLIRTGFADTQYF
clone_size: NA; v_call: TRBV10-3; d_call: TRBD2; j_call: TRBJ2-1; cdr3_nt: TGTGCCATCAGTGAGTCAGGACTAGCGGGAGCGAATGAGCAGTTCTTC; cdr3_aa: CAISESGLAGANEQFF
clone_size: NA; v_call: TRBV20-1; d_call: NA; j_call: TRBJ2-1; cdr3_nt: TGCAGTGCTAGAGATCCCAGATCAACAGGGTACAATGAGCAGTTCTTC; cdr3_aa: CSARDPRSTGYNEQFF
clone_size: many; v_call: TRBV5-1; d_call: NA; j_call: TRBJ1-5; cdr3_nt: TGCGCCAGCAGCTTGGATGGGGGCGGAGGTCAGCCCCAGCATTTT; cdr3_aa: CASSLDGGGGQPQHF
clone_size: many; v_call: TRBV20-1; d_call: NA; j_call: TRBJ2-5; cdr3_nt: TGCAGTGCTTTCCGGGACTTCCCCCAAGAGACCCAGTACTTC; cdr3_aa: CSAFRDFPQETQYF
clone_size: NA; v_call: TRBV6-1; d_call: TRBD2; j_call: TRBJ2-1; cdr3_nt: TGTGCCAGCAGCCAAGGGACTACCCTGGGGAATGAGCAGTTCTTC; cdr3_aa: CASSQGTTLGNEQFF
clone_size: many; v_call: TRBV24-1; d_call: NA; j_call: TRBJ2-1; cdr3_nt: TGTGCCACCAGTGACGGGTGGGGGCTTGGTGAGCAGTTCTTC; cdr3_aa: CATSDGWGLGEQFF
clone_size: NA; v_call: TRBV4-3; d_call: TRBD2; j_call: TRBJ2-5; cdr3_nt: TGCGCCAGCAGCCCAAATCCTTCGGGACTAGCGACGCAAGAGACCCAGTACTTC; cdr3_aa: CASSPNPSGLATQETQYF
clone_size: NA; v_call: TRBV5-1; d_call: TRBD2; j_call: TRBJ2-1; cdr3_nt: TGCGCCAGCAGCTTGACCGCGCGGGAGGGCGGTTACAATGAGCAGTTCTTC; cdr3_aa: CASSLTAREGGYNEQFF
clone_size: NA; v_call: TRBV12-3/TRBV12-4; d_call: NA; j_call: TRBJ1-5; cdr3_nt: TGTGCCAGCAGCCGGAACAGGGATAGCAATCAGCCCCAGCATTTT; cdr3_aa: CASSRNRDSNQPQHF
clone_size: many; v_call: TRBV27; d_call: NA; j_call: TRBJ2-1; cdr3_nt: TGTGCCAGCAGGGAACGGTACAATGAGCAGTTCTTC; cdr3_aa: CASRERYNEQFF
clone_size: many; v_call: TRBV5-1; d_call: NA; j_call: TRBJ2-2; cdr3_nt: TGCGCCAGCAGCTTGGGCGTAGCGAACACCGGGGAGCTGTTTTTT; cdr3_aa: CASSLGVANTGELFF
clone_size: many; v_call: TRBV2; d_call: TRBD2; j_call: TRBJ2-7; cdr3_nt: TGTGCCAGCAGTGAAGGCAAGGGAGGGCCCTACGAGCAGTACTTC; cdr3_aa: CASSEGKGGPYEQYF
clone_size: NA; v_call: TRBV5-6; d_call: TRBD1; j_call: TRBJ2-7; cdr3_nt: TGTGCCAGCAGCTTGTTCCGGACAGGGTGGAACGAGCAGTACTTC; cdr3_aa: CASSLFRTGWNEQYF
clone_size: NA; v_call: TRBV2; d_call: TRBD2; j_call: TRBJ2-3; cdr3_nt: TGTGCCAGCACTATCTCCCTTCTAGCGGGAGGGCGGACAGATACGCAGTATTTT; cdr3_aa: CASTISLLAGGRTDTQYF
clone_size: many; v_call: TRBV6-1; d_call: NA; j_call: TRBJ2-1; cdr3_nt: TGTGCCAGCAGCCCCCCATCGAACAATGAGCAGTTCTTC; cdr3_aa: CASSPPSNNEQFF
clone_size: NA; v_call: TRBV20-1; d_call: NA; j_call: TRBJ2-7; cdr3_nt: TGCAGTGCTAGCAAAGGTTATTCATACGAGCAGTACTTC; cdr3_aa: CSASKGYSYEQYF
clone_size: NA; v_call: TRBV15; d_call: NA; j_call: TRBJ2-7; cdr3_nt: TGTGCCACCAGCAGAGATCGATCGGGGCTGGCCGAGCAGTACTTC; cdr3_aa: CATSRDRSGLAEQYF
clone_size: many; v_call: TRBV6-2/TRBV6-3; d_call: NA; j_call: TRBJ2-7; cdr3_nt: TGTGCCAGCAGTTACTCCCAACAGGCACTCCACTTC; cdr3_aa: CASSYSQQALHF
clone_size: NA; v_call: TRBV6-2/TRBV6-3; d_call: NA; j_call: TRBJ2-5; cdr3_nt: TGTGCCAGCAGCACCGGGACACGGGGTGGTATAGAGACCCAGTACTTC; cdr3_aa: CASSTGTRGGIETQYF
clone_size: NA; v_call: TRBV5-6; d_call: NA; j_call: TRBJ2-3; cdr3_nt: TGTGCCAGCAGCTTGGGTTGGGGCACAGATACGCAGTATTTT; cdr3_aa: CASSLGWGTDTQYF
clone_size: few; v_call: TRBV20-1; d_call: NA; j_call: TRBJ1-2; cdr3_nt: TGCAGTGCTAGACAGGGTGAAGGCTATGGCTACACCTTC; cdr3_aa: CSARQGEGYGYTF